This is a list of T cell receptor beta chains from one sample in a study of human T cells and chemical hapten exposure. TCRdb re-called the RACE reads with MiXCR, one entry per CDR3 protein. This table has fewer than 100,000 distinct CDR3 sequences, about 9.3% appearing once. Sequencing was performed on whole blood, taken in connection with sensitization to the hapten diphenylcyclopropenone (DPC). Receptors originate from a middle-aged woman with alopecia areata. Some clones in this sample may be carry-over from other donors' samples. CDR3s include the opening cysteine and the closing phenylalanine or tryptophan. Each record gives: V gene, D gene, J gene, clone size, CDR3 DNA, CDR3 protein. D genes are given only for firm matches. Size is stated for part of the rows, as once, few or many counts, or as a class when the clone is expanded.

v_call: TRBV18
d_call: -
j_call: TRBJ1-5
clone_size: many
cdr3_nt: TGTGCCAGCTCACCACAGTCCTTTGGGCAAAGTCAGCCCCAGCATTTT
cdr3_aa: CASSPQSFGQSQPQHF

v_call: TRBV5-4
d_call: -
j_call: TRBJ2-4
clone_size: -
cdr3_nt: TGTGCCAGCAGCGAGCCGTCGATTGGAAGCAAAAACATTCAGTACTTC
cdr3_aa: CASSEPSIGSKNIQYF

v_call: TRBV7-2
d_call: -
j_call: TRBJ2-1
clone_size: -
cdr3_nt: TGTGCCAGCAGCTTGGGACTTCACAATGAGCAGTTCTTC
cdr3_aa: CASSLGLHNEQFF

v_call: TRBV4-2
d_call: -
j_call: TRBJ1-5
clone_size: many
cdr3_nt: TGTGCCAGCAGCCAAGATAGTCGCGGGCAGCCCCAGCATTTT
cdr3_aa: CASSQDSRGQPQHF

v_call: TRBV4-1
d_call: TRBD2
j_call: TRBJ2-5
clone_size: -
cdr3_nt: TGCGCCAGCAGCCAAGATCGAGAGCGGGGGAGCAGGGAGACCCAGTACTTC
cdr3_aa: CASSQDRERGSRETQYF

v_call: TRBV29-1
d_call: -
j_call: TRBJ2-1
clone_size: many
cdr3_nt: TGCAGCGTTGAAGATGCCCGGGGAACCAGCTTC
cdr3_aa: CSVEDARGTSF

v_call: TRBV28
d_call: -
j_call: TRBJ2-7
clone_size: once
cdr3_nt: TGTGCCAGCAGTTTTTCGGGGCTTTCCTACGAGCAGTACTTC
cdr3_aa: CASSFSGLSYEQYF

v_call: TRBV28
d_call: -
j_call: TRBJ1-1
clone_size: few
cdr3_nt: TGTGCCAGCAGTTCTCTTCTGGGGGGCGAGAACACTGAAGCTTTCTTT
cdr3_aa: CASSSLLGGENTEAFF

v_call: TRBV18
d_call: TRBD1
j_call: TRBJ2-1
clone_size: many
cdr3_nt: TGTGCCAGCTCACCTGCTCCTGACAGGGAGCATGAGCAGTTCTTC
cdr3_aa: CASSPAPDREHEQFF

v_call: TRBV6-2/TRBV6-3
d_call: -
j_call: TRBJ2-5
clone_size: many
cdr3_nt: TGTGCCAGCGGGGGACTTTCAGAGACCCAGTACTTC
cdr3_aa: CASGGLSETQYF

v_call: TRBV12-3/TRBV12-4
d_call: -
j_call: TRBJ1-6
clone_size: many
cdr3_nt: TGTGCCAGCAGCCCTGGGGTTGGGTCACCCCTCCACTTT
cdr3_aa: CASSPGVGSPLHF

v_call: TRBV7-6
d_call: -
j_call: TRBJ2-5
clone_size: -
cdr3_nt: TGTGCCAGCAGCTCCCATCAAAACGTCGAGACCCAGTACTTC
cdr3_aa: CASSSHQNVETQYF

v_call: TRBV5-1
d_call: -
j_call: TRBJ1-6
clone_size: many
cdr3_nt: TGCGCCAGCAGCTTGGAGGCAGGGGTTGAACCCCTCCACTTT
cdr3_aa: CASSLEAGVEPLHF

v_call: TRBV28
d_call: TRBD1
j_call: TRBJ2-7
clone_size: -
cdr3_nt: TGTGCCAGCAGACAGGGGCGATTCTCCTACGAGCAGTACTTC
cdr3_aa: CASRQGRFSYEQYF

v_call: TRBV14
d_call: -
j_call: TRBJ2-2
clone_size: many
cdr3_nt: TGTGCCAGCAGCCATGGGATTTTGACCGGGGAGCTGTTTTTT
cdr3_aa: CASSHGILTGELFF

v_call: TRBV20-1
d_call: -
j_call: TRBJ2-3
clone_size: many
cdr3_nt: TGCAGTGCTAGAGCTTCCTTGGACACACCTAGCACAGATACGCAGTATTTT
cdr3_aa: CSARASLDTPSTDTQYF

v_call: TRBV28
d_call: -
j_call: TRBJ2-3
clone_size: many
cdr3_nt: TGTGCCCTCAGGGGTAATTTCCTCTCAGATACGCAGTATTTT
cdr3_aa: CALRGNFLSDTQYF

v_call: TRBV11-2
d_call: -
j_call: TRBJ1-4
clone_size: many
cdr3_nt: TGTGCCAGCAGCCCCTATGAGAATGGGGAAAAACTGTTTTTT
cdr3_aa: CASSPYENGEKLFF

v_call: TRBV7-3
d_call: -
j_call: TRBJ2-3
clone_size: many
cdr3_nt: TGTGCCAGCAGCCGATCGGGGCTAGAGGCAGATACGCAGTATTTT
cdr3_aa: CASSRSGLEADTQYF

v_call: TRBV6-5
d_call: -
j_call: TRBJ2-3
clone_size: -
cdr3_nt: TGTGCCAGCAGAAGACAGGACACAGATACGCAGTATTTT
cdr3_aa: CASRRQDTDTQYF

v_call: TRBV20-1
d_call: -
j_call: TRBJ2-7
clone_size: many
cdr3_nt: TGCAGTGCTAGATCGTGGCAGTTACCCTCCTACGAGCAGTACTTC
cdr3_aa: CSARSWQLPSYEQYF

v_call: TRBV18
d_call: TRBD1
j_call: TRBJ2-7
clone_size: -
cdr3_nt: TGTGCCAGCTCACCACCCGGGACAGGGTTTGAGCAGTACTTC
cdr3_aa: CASSPPGTGFEQYF

v_call: TRBV12-3/TRBV12-4
d_call: -
j_call: TRBJ1-6
clone_size: -
cdr3_nt: TGTGCCAGCAGCGCAGGGGAGTTGGATTCACCCCTCCACTTT
cdr3_aa: CASSAGELDSPLHF

v_call: TRBV5-5
d_call: -
j_call: TRBJ1-4
clone_size: many
cdr3_nt: TGTGCCAGCAGCCCCAGGACGGGTAATGAAAAACTGTTTTTT
cdr3_aa: CASSPRTGNEKLFF

v_call: TRBV27
d_call: TRBD2
j_call: TRBJ2-3
clone_size: many
cdr3_nt: TGTGCCAGCAGTCCCGGCCCCGGGACTAGCGGGAAGTTAGGCACAGATACGCAGTATTTT
cdr3_aa: CASSPGPGTSGKLGTDTQYF

v_call: TRBV27
d_call: TRBD2
j_call: TRBJ2-7
clone_size: many
cdr3_nt: TGTGCCAGCAGTTCCGGGGGGAGCTCCTACGAGCAGTACTTC
cdr3_aa: CASSSGGSSYEQYF

v_call: TRBV29-1
d_call: -
j_call: TRBJ1-1
clone_size: many
cdr3_nt: TGCAGCGTTGATGCTAACACTGAAGCTTTCTTT
cdr3_aa: CSVDANTEAFF

v_call: TRBV9
d_call: -
j_call: TRBJ1-2
clone_size: few
cdr3_nt: TGTGCCAGCAACGGGGACGGCCTTGACTATGGCTACACCTTC
cdr3_aa: CASNGDGLDYGYTF

v_call: TRBV28
d_call: -
j_call: TRBJ2-2
clone_size: -
cdr3_nt: TGTGCCAGCAGGACGGGGCCCAACACCGGGGAGCTGTTTTTT
cdr3_aa: CASRTGPNTGELFF

v_call: TRBV11-2
d_call: -
j_call: TRBJ2-5
clone_size: many
cdr3_nt: TGTGCCAGCAGCTTAGAACCGACGGCGGAGACCCAGTACTTC
cdr3_aa: CASSLEPTAETQYF

v_call: TRBV29-1
d_call: TRBD2
j_call: TRBJ2-1
clone_size: few
cdr3_nt: TGCAGCGTTGAAGATTTCTTCTTAAAACTAGCGGGAGTAGACAATGAGCAGTTCTTC
cdr3_aa: CSVEDFFLKLAGVDNEQFF

v_call: TRBV18
d_call: -
j_call: TRBJ2-1
clone_size: many
cdr3_nt: TGTGCCAGCTCACCACCAACTAGCCGCACCTACAATGAGCAGTTCTTC
cdr3_aa: CASSPPTSRTYNEQFF

v_call: TRBV29-1
d_call: TRBD2
j_call: TRBJ2-1
clone_size: few
cdr3_nt: TGCAGCGTTGCTCCCTTACTAGCGGGAGAGGGGAATGAGCAGTTCTTC
cdr3_aa: CSVAPLLAGEGNEQFF

v_call: TRBV20-1
d_call: TRBD2
j_call: TRBJ2-3
clone_size: many
cdr3_nt: TGCAGTGCTACGGCGCGGGAGGCAGCCACAGATACGCAGTATTTT
cdr3_aa: CSATAREAATDTQYF

v_call: TRBV7-3
d_call: -
j_call: TRBJ2-2
clone_size: few
cdr3_nt: TGTGCCAGCAGCCCGGGACCTACAGGGGAGCTGTTTTTT
cdr3_aa: CASSPGPTGELFF

v_call: TRBV7-9
d_call: -
j_call: TRBJ2-7
clone_size: few
cdr3_nt: TGTGCCAGCACCTCTGGGACGGTCGGGTACGAGCAGTACTTC
cdr3_aa: CASTSGTVGYEQYF

v_call: TRBV20-1
d_call: -
j_call: TRBJ2-6
clone_size: many
cdr3_nt: TGCAGTGCCGGACCAGCCTCTGGGGCCAACGTCCTGACTTTC
cdr3_aa: CSAGPASGANVLTF

v_call: TRBV12-3/TRBV12-4
d_call: -
j_call: TRBJ1-5
clone_size: few
cdr3_nt: TGTGCCAGCAGTTTATATTCTGAGAATAGCAATCAGCACCAGCATTTT
cdr3_aa: CASSLYSENSNQHQHF

v_call: TRBV5-8
d_call: -
j_call: TRBJ2-3
clone_size: few
cdr3_nt: TGTGCCAGCAGCGCTGGCTACAGATTCACAGATACGCAGTATTTT
cdr3_aa: CASSAGYRFTDTQYF

v_call: TRBV7-6
d_call: TRBD2
j_call: TRBJ2-2
clone_size: -
cdr3_nt: TGTGCCAGCAGACCAGCGGGAGCAAGCGGGACCGGGGAGCTGTTTTTT
cdr3_aa: CASRPAGASGTGELFF

v_call: TRBV6-1
d_call: TRBD1
j_call: TRBJ1-2
clone_size: many
cdr3_nt: TGTGCCAGCAGTGACGGGACAGGGCTCTATGGCTACACCTTC
cdr3_aa: CASSDGTGLYGYTF

v_call: TRBV5-1
d_call: TRBD1
j_call: TRBJ1-1
clone_size: few
cdr3_nt: TGCGCCAGCAGCTTGGAGGGGGCGAACACTGAAGCTTTCTTT
cdr3_aa: CASSLEGANTEAFF

v_call: TRBV5-1
d_call: -
j_call: TRBJ1-2
clone_size: few
cdr3_nt: TGCGCCAGCAGCTTGGGTGGGAACTATAACTATGGCTACACCTTC
cdr3_aa: CASSLGGNYNYGYTF

v_call: TRBV19
d_call: -
j_call: TRBJ2-6
clone_size: -
cdr3_nt: TGTGCCAGTAGTAAGAGGGAATATGGGGCCAACGTCCTGACTTTC
cdr3_aa: CASSKREYGANVLTF

v_call: TRBV19
d_call: -
j_call: TRBJ1-5
clone_size: few
cdr3_nt: TGTGCCAGTAGTATCGACGGGAGGACCCAGCATTTT
cdr3_aa: CASSIDGRTQHF

v_call: TRBV7-9
d_call: -
j_call: TRBJ2-1
clone_size: few
cdr3_nt: TGTGCCAGCAGCTTCGACAGGAGCGACAATGAGCAGTTCTTC
cdr3_aa: CASSFDRSDNEQFF

v_call: TRBV6-2/TRBV6-3
d_call: -
j_call: TRBJ2-1
clone_size: few
cdr3_nt: TGTGCCAGCAGTTCCCCGAATTCCTACAATGAGCAGTTCTTC
cdr3_aa: CASSSPNSYNEQFF

v_call: TRBV5-4
d_call: -
j_call: TRBJ1-5
clone_size: -
cdr3_nt: TGTGCCAGCAGCTTGTGGGGGTATAGCAATCAGCCCCAGCATTTT
cdr3_aa: CASSLWGYSNQPQHF